The rows below give T cell receptor beta chains drawn from one sample of a study of T cells after yellow fever vaccination. TCRdb re-called the 5' RACE reads through MiXCR, storing one row per CDR3 protein. The sample lists 450,000 to 550,000 distinct CDR3 sequences; roughly a fifth were seen once. The sequences come from PBMCs, collected 15 days after the yellow fever booster vaccination. The receptors were sampled from a man in his thirties or forties who received the YFV17D yellow fever vaccine. Both conserved end residues are part of each CDR3. The D gene is left open where the match is weak. Size is stated for part of the rows, as once, few or many counts, or as a class when the clone is expanded.

D gene: .; clone size: .; J gene: TRBJ1-3; V gene: TRBV12-3/TRBV12-4; CDR3 protein: CASTRGGLSGNTIYF; CDR3 DNA: TGTGCCAGCACCCGAGGCGGCCTCTCTGGAAACACCATATATTTT
D gene: .; clone size: .; J gene: TRBJ2-7; V gene: TRBV18; CDR3 protein: CASSRTGRRNYEQYF; CDR3 DNA: TGTGCCAGCTCCCGTACAGGGCGTAGAAATTACGAGCAGTACTTC
D gene: .; clone size: .; J gene: TRBJ1-5; V gene: TRBV20-1; CDR3 protein: CSASRQDQPQHF; CDR3 DNA: TGCAGTGCTAGTCGGCAGGATCAGCCCCAGCATTTT
D gene: TRBD2; clone size: few; J gene: TRBJ2-3; V gene: TRBV5-1; CDR3 protein: CASRSGLAADTQYF; CDR3 DNA: TGCGCCAGCAGGTCGGGACTAGCGGCAGATACGCAGTATTTT
D gene: .; clone size: few; J gene: TRBJ2-5; V gene: TRBV10-3; CDR3 protein: CAIRMGSGTQYF; CDR3 DNA: TGTGCCATCAGAATGGGTTCGGGGACCCAGTACTTC
D gene: .; clone size: .; J gene: TRBJ2-5; V gene: TRBV7-9; CDR3 protein: CASSPSGTSETQYF; CDR3 DNA: TGTGCCAGCAGCCCATCCGGGACCTCGGAGACCCAGTACTTC
D gene: .; clone size: once; J gene: TRBJ2-5; V gene: TRBV4-3; CDR3 protein: CASSQDGVGTQYF; CDR3 DNA: TGCGCCAGCAGCCAAGATGGGGTGGGGACCCAGTACTTC
D gene: .; clone size: .; J gene: TRBJ2-7; V gene: TRBV6-5; CDR3 protein: CASSYSKPRVSYEQYF; CDR3 DNA: TGTGCCAGCAGTTACTCGAAACCCCGAGTTTCCTACGAGCAGTACTTC
D gene: TRBD2; clone size: few; J gene: TRBJ2-5; V gene: TRBV12-3/TRBV12-4; CDR3 protein: CASSLTGLAGGWVQETQYF; CDR3 DNA: TGTGCCAGCAGTTTGACCGGACTAGCGGGGGGGTGGGTCCAAGAGACCCAGTACTTC
D gene: .; clone size: few; J gene: TRBJ2-1; V gene: TRBV30; CDR3 protein: CAWRALAYSYNEQFF; CDR3 DNA: TGTGCCTGGAGGGCTCTAGCGTACTCCTACAATGAGCAGTTCTTC
D gene: .; clone size: .; J gene: TRBJ2-3; V gene: TRBV3-1; CDR3 protein: CASSLEGVLTQYF; CDR3 DNA: TGTGCCAGCAGCCTCGAAGGAGTTCTTACGCAGTATTTT
D gene: .; clone size: .; J gene: TRBJ2-1; V gene: TRBV24-1; CDR3 protein: CATSDISDSLNEQFF; CDR3 DNA: TGTGCCACCAGTGATATCTCGGACTCTTTGAATGAGCAGTTCTTC
D gene: .; clone size: few; J gene: TRBJ2-4; V gene: TRBV30; CDR3 protein: CAWAGQLRDIQYF; CDR3 DNA: TGTGCCTGGGCGGGACAATTAAGAGACATTCAGTACTTC
D gene: .; clone size: many; J gene: TRBJ2-1; V gene: TRBV30; CDR3 protein: CAWSFDGGSEQFF; CDR3 DNA: TGTGCCTGGAGTTTTGATGGAGGAAGTGAGCAGTTCTTC
D gene: .; clone size: few; J gene: TRBJ2-3; V gene: TRBV12-3/TRBV12-4; CDR3 protein: CASSSQVTDTQYF; CDR3 DNA: TGTGCCAGCAGTTCCCAGGTCACAGATACGCAGTATTTT
D gene: TRBD1; clone size: .; J gene: TRBJ1-2; V gene: TRBV12-3/TRBV12-4; CDR3 protein: CASSLRDRRHYGYTF; CDR3 DNA: TGTGCCAGCAGTTTAAGGGACAGGAGGCACTATGGCTACACCTTC
D gene: TRBD1; clone size: .; J gene: TRBJ2-1; V gene: TRBV30; CDR3 protein: CAWSITSPGQGASEQFF; CDR3 DNA: TGTGCCTGGAGTATAACTTCACCGGGACAGGGTGCTTCTGAGCAGTTCTTC
D gene: .; clone size: few; J gene: TRBJ2-7; V gene: TRBV9; CDR3 protein: CASSPRGGGNSYEQYF; CDR3 DNA: TGTGCCAGCAGCCCCCGGGGTGGCGGGAACTCCTACGAGCAGTACTTC
D gene: TRBD2; clone size: .; J gene: TRBJ2-1; V gene: TRBV5-6; CDR3 protein: CASSSLRTSGRTRYNEQFF; CDR3 DNA: TGTGCCAGCAGCTCGCTAAGGACTAGCGGGAGGACTAGATACAATGAGCAGTTCTTC
D gene: TRBD2; clone size: .; J gene: TRBJ2-2; V gene: TRBV20-1; CDR3 protein: CSARLAGVSQNTGELFF; CDR3 DNA: TGCAGTGCTAGACTAGCGGGAGTAAGTCAGAACACCGGGGAGCTGTTTTTT
D gene: .; clone size: .; J gene: TRBJ2-7; V gene: TRBV29-1; CDR3 protein: CSVGATYEQYF; CDR3 DNA: TGCAGCGTCGGGGCCACCTACGAGCAGTACTTC
D gene: .; clone size: few; J gene: TRBJ1-3; V gene: TRBV6-1; CDR3 protein: CASKPGLMSGNTIYF; CDR3 DNA: TGTGCCAGCAAACCGGGGTTAATGTCTGGAAACACCATATATTTT
D gene: .; clone size: few; J gene: TRBJ1-1; V gene: TRBV20-1; CDR3 protein: CSARDITEAFF; CDR3 DNA: TGCAGTGCTAGAGATATCACTGAAGCTTTCTTT
D gene: .; clone size: .; J gene: TRBJ2-2; V gene: TRBV12-3/TRBV12-4; CDR3 protein: CASSLRQGVVELFF; CDR3 DNA: TGTGCCAGCAGTCTCCGACAAGGAGTCGTGGAGCTGTTTTTT
D gene: TRBD1; clone size: .; J gene: TRBJ2-7; V gene: TRBV5-1; CDR3 protein: CASSWGTASYEQYF; CDR3 DNA: TGCGCCAGCAGCTGGGGGACAGCCAGCTACGAGCAGTACTTC
D gene: TRBD1; clone size: few; J gene: TRBJ2-1; V gene: TRBV5-1; CDR3 protein: CASSKDRALNEQFF; CDR3 DNA: TGCGCCAGCAGCAAGGACAGGGCACTCAATGAGCAGTTCTTC
D gene: TRBD2; clone size: .; J gene: TRBJ2-1; V gene: TRBV20-1; CDR3 protein: CSARVLSGVSSYNEQFF; CDR3 DNA: TGCAGTGCTAGAGTCCTAAGCGGGGTCAGCTCCTACAATGAGCAGTTCTTC
D gene: TRBD2; clone size: .; J gene: TRBJ2-1; V gene: TRBV5-6; CDR3 protein: CASSLGPGLAGAEQFF; CDR3 DNA: TGTGCCAGCAGCTTGGGACCGGGACTAGCGGGAGCGGAGCAGTTCTTC
D gene: .; clone size: .; J gene: TRBJ2-1; V gene: TRBV5-6; CDR3 protein: CASSLEPTPYNEQFF; CDR3 DNA: TGTGCCAGCAGCTTGGAGCCGACTCCTTACAATGAGCAGTTCTTC
D gene: .; clone size: few; J gene: TRBJ2-5; V gene: TRBV5-1; CDR3 protein: CASSQGDPRGTQYF; CDR3 DNA: TGCGCCAGCAGCCAAGGGGACCCGCGGGGGACCCAGTACTTC
D gene: TRBD2; clone size: .; J gene: TRBJ2-7; V gene: TRBV20-1; CDR3 protein: CSARVPTSGINEQYF; CDR3 DNA: TGCAGTGCTAGGGTCCCGACTAGCGGGATAAACGAGCAGTACTTC
D gene: .; clone size: .; J gene: TRBJ2-3; V gene: TRBV3-1; CDR3 protein: CASSQDGGIRTQYF; CDR3 DNA: TGTGCCAGCAGCCAAGATGGGGGGATCCGTACGCAGTATTTT
D gene: .; clone size: .; J gene: TRBJ2-2; V gene: TRBV20-1; CDR3 protein: CSASKTAGTGELFF; CDR3 DNA: TGCAGTGCTAGTAAGACAGCCGGTACCGGGGAGCTGTTTTTT
D gene: .; clone size: .; J gene: TRBJ2-7; V gene: TRBV19; CDR3 protein: CASSIMGLHYEQNF; CDR3 DNA: TGTGCCAGTAGTATAATGGGACTTCACTACGAGCAGAACTTC
D gene: TRBD2; clone size: .; J gene: TRBJ2-2; V gene: TRBV9; CDR3 protein: CASSVSGRIDGELFF; CDR3 DNA: TGTGCCAGCAGCGTAAGCGGGAGGATCGACGGGGAGCTGTTTTTT
D gene: TRBD1; clone size: .; J gene: TRBJ2-3; V gene: TRBV20-1; CDR3 protein: CSASWGGQGASTDTQYF; CDR3 DNA: TGCAGTGCTAGCTGGGGGGGACAGGGGGCTAGCACAGATACGCAGTATTTT
D gene: TRBD2; clone size: few; J gene: TRBJ2-2; V gene: TRBV5-1; CDR3 protein: CASSMTSGRGTGELFF; CDR3 DNA: TGCGCCAGCAGCATGACTAGCGGGAGAGGCACCGGGGAGCTGTTTTTT
D gene: .; clone size: .; J gene: TRBJ1-2; V gene: TRBV15; CDR3 protein: CATSRMDGVGHGYTF; CDR3 DNA: TGTGCCACCAGCAGGATGGACGGAGTGGGGCATGGCTACACCTTC
D gene: .; clone size: .; J gene: TRBJ2-3; V gene: TRBV18; CDR3 protein: CASSPPRGLGPADTQYF; CDR3 DNA: TGTGCCAGCTCACCACCGAGGGGACTGGGTCCCGCAGATACGCAGTATTTT
D gene: .; clone size: few; J gene: TRBJ2-7; V gene: TRBV28; CDR3 protein: CASSLYQYEQYF; CDR3 DNA: TGTGCCAGCAGTTTATACCAGTACGAGCAGTACTTC
D gene: .; clone size: many; J gene: TRBJ2-7; V gene: TRBV5-1; CDR3 protein: CASSLDGYEQYF; CDR3 DNA: TGCGCCAGCAGCTTGGATGGCTACGAGCAGTACTTC
D gene: TRBD2; clone size: few; J gene: TRBJ2-7; V gene: TRBV2; CDR3 protein: CASRETSGRRNF; CDR3 DNA: TGTGCCAGCAGAGAGACTAGCGGGAGGCGCAACTTC
D gene: .; clone size: .; J gene: TRBJ2-2; V gene: TRBV6-5; CDR3 protein: CASSFLTGNTGELFF; CDR3 DNA: TGTGCCAGCAGTTTCCTGACAGGAAACACCGGGGAGCTGTTTTTT
D gene: .; clone size: .; J gene: TRBJ2-7; V gene: TRBV20-1; CDR3 protein: CSAPSIVSYEQYF; CDR3 DNA: TGCAGTGCCCCTAGTATCGTCTCCTACGAGCAGTACTTC
D gene: .; clone size: .; J gene: TRBJ1-5; V gene: TRBV6-2/TRBV6-3; CDR3 protein: CASSLVGQSYQPQHF; CDR3 DNA: TGTGCCAGCAGCCTGGTGGGGCAAAGTTATCAGCCCCAGCATTTT
D gene: .; clone size: few; J gene: TRBJ2-1; V gene: TRBV7-9; CDR3 protein: CASSSRLTSSYNEQFF; CDR3 DNA: TGTGCCAGCAGCTCTCGACTAACCAGCTCCTACAATGAGCAGTTCTTC
D gene: .; clone size: .; J gene: TRBJ2-2; V gene: TRBV20-1; CDR3 protein: CSASVGGNTGELFF; CDR3 DNA: TGCAGTGCTAGTGTAGGGGGGAACACCGGGGAGCTGTTTTTT
D gene: .; clone size: .; J gene: TRBJ2-7; V gene: TRBV15; CDR3 protein: CATSREYYEQYF; CDR3 DNA: TGTGCCACCAGCAGAGAGTACTACGAGCAGTACTTC
D gene: TRBD2; clone size: .; J gene: TRBJ2-3; V gene: TRBV7-2; CDR3 protein: CASSPTSGPSYGDTQYF; CDR3 DNA: TGTGCCAGCAGCCCGACTAGCGGGCCGAGCTATGGGGATACGCAGTATTTT
D gene: TRBD2; clone size: .; J gene: TRBJ2-7; V gene: TRBV7-9; CDR3 protein: CASSSGLLVAGSAEQYF; CDR3 DNA: TGTGCCAGCAGCTCCGGACTCTTAGTAGCGGGCTCCGCCGAGCAGTACTTC
D gene: TRBD2; clone size: few; J gene: TRBJ2-1; V gene: TRBV29-1; CDR3 protein: CSALFLGGRIGEQFF; CDR3 DNA: TGCAGCGCCCTATTCCTTGGCGGGAGAATCGGTGAGCAGTTCTTC
D gene: .; clone size: few; J gene: TRBJ2-1; V gene: TRBV7-2; CDR3 protein: CASSFRGNQPNEQFF; CDR3 DNA: TGTGCCAGCAGCTTTCGCGGGAACCAACCTAATGAGCAGTTCTTC
D gene: TRBD1; clone size: few; J gene: TRBJ2-3; V gene: TRBV5-1; CDR3 protein: CASSLAGSGGYGSREAQYF; CDR3 DNA: TGCGCCAGCAGCTTGGCCGGATCAGGGGGCTACGGCTCCCGGGAAGCGCAGTATTTT
D gene: .; clone size: few; J gene: TRBJ2-5; V gene: TRBV7-6; CDR3 protein: CASSTTGTPEETQYF; CDR3 DNA: TGTGCCAGCAGCACAACCGGGACACCAGAAGAGACCCAGTACTTC
D gene: .; clone size: few; J gene: TRBJ2-7; V gene: TRBV5-1; CDR3 protein: CASSLGRVDEQYF; CDR3 DNA: TGCGCCAGCAGCTTGGGGAGGGTCGACGAGCAGTACTTC
D gene: TRBD1; clone size: .; J gene: TRBJ2-7; V gene: TRBV10-3; CDR3 protein: CAISGTGYPYEQYF; CDR3 DNA: TGTGCCATCAGTGGGACAGGATACCCCTACGAGCAGTACTTC
D gene: TRBD2; clone size: .; J gene: TRBJ2-7; V gene: TRBV10-3; CDR3 protein: CAIRLAGDYEQYF; CDR3 DNA: TGTGCCATCAGACTAGCGGGAGATTACGAGCAGTACTTC
D gene: TRBD1; clone size: once; J gene: TRBJ2-5; V gene: TRBV6-5; CDR3 protein: CASSSTRQGVIQETQYF; CDR3 DNA: TGTGCCAGCAGTTCTACCAGACAGGGCGTAATCCAAGAGACCCAGTACTTC
D gene: TRBD2; clone size: few; J gene: TRBJ2-4; V gene: TRBV5-1; CDR3 protein: CASGEIGLGAGIGRAKNIQYF; CDR3 DNA: TGCGCCAGCGGCGAAATCGGACTAGGAGCGGGAATCGGCCGCGCCAAAAACATTCAGTACTTC
D gene: .; clone size: few; J gene: TRBJ2-2; V gene: TRBV20-1; CDR3 protein: CSARDRGPHGELFF; CDR3 DNA: TGCAGTGCTAGAGATCGGGGACCCCACGGGGAGCTGTTTTTT